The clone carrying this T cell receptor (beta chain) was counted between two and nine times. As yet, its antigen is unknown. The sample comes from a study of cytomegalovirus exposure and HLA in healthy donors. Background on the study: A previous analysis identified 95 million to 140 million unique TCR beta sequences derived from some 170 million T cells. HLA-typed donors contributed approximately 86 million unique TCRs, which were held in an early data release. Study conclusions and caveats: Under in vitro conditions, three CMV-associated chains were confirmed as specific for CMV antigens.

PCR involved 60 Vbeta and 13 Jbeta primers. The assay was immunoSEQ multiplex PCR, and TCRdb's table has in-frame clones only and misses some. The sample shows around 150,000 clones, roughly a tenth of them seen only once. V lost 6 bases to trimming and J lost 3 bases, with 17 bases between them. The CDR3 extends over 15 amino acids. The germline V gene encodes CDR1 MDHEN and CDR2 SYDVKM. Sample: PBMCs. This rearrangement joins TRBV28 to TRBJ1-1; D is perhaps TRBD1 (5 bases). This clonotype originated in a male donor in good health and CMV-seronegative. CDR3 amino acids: CASRPISRDYTEAFF. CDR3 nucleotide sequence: TGTGCCAGCAGACCCATTAGCAGGGACTACACTGAAGCTTTCTTT.